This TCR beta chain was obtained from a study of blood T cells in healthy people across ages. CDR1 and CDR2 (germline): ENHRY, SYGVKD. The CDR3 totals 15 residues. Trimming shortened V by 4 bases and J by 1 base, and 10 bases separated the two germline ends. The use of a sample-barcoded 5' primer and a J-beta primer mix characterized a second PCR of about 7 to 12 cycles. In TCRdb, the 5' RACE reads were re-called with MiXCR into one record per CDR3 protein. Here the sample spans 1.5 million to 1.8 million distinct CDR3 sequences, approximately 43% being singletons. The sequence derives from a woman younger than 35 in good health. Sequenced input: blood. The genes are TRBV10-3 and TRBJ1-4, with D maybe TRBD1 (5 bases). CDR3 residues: CAISGGLGTNEKLFF. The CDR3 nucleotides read TGTGCCATCAGTGGGGGACTAGGAACTAATGAAAAACTGTTTTTT.